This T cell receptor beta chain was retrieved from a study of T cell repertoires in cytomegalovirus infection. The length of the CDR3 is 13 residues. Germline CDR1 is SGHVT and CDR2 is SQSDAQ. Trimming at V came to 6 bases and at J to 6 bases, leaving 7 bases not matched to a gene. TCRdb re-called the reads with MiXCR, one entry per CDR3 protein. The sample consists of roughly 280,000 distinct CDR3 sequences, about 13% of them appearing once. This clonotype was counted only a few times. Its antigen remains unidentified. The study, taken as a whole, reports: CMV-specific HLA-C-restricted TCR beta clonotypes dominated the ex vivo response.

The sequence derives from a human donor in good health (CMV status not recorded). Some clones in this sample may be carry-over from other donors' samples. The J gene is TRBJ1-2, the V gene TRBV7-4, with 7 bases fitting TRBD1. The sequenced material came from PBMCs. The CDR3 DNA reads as TGTGCCAGCAGAGCACAGGGGAGAGATGGCTACACCTTC. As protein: CASRAQGRDGYTF.